This T cell receptor beta chain was profiled in a study of shared clonotypes between healthy human individuals. Trimming removed 5 bases from V and 4 bases from J, with 14 bases in between. The CDR3 sequence is 14 residues long. Looked up from germline, CDR1 is KGHSH and CDR2 is LQKENI. Sequencing used immunoSEQ multiplex PCR; TCRdb keeps in-frame clones, though not all of them. The sample includes roughly 490,000 clones, around 80% of them seen just once. The V call is TRBV18, the J call TRBJ1-2, with D possibly being TRBD1 (6 bases). The material sequenced was PBMCs. The sequence was collected from a woman aged 35 to 49 in good health. Some clones in this sample may be carry-over from other donors' samples. The CDR3 DNA is TGTGCCAGCTCAAACAGGGTGGGTCCCTATGGCTACACCTTC. Translating it yields CASSNRVGPYGYTF.